One and the same sample provided the 24 T cell receptor beta chains below, sequenced in a study of cytotoxic CD8 clonotypes in ibrutinib-treated CLL. Clones were read by immunoSEQ multiplex PCR, and TCRdb kept only the in-frame ones, dropping some. The data show 300,000 to 350,000 clones, with about 80% seen just once and 6.5% to 8.5% held by the top ten. The sample was PBMCs, taken before ibrutinib treatment. Receptor source: a human donor with chronic lymphocytic leukemia.

The chain recombines TRBV27 with TRBJ2-1, with 11 bases fitting TRBD2. The CDR3 runs to 15 residues. V trimming: 6 bases; J trimming: 8 bases; junction bases outside the gene matches: 9. The germline V gene has CDR1 MNHEY and CDR2 SMNVEV (reference sequence). CDR3 sequence reads: CASRLVAGGPYEQFF. In nucleotides, the CDR3 is TGTGCCAGCAGACTAGTAGCGGGAGGGCCCTATGAGCAGTTCTTC.

V usage is TRBV18 and J usage is TRBJ2-2; no clear D gene. CDR3 length: 13 amino acids. CDR1 is KGHSH and CDR2 is LQKENI in the germline V gene. Trimming took 1 base from V and 5 from J, leaving 5 bases between them. The CDR3 loop reads CASSPLGTGELFF. The CDR3 DNA is TGTGCCAGCTCACCACTGGGGACCGGGGAGCTGTTTTTT.

The gene calls are TRBV5-1 and TRBJ2-6; possibly TRBD2 for D (6 bases). There are 18 residues in the CDR3. V lost 0 bases and J lost 0, with 13 bases in between. Germline loops: CDR1 SGHRS, CDR2 YFSETQ. The CDR3 loop reads CASSLGGDWGSGANVLTF. Here the CDR3 DNA reads TGCGCCAGCAGCTTGGGAGGGGACTGGGGCTCTGGGGCCAACGTCCTGACTTTC.

Only a few counts were recorded for this clone. The chain carries TRBV6-4 and TRBJ2-1, with D perhaps TRBD2 (5 bases). The CDR3 totals 15 residues. V lost 4 bases and J lost 0, with 10 bases in between. Germline-derived CDR1 and CDR2 are MRHNA and SNTAGT. CDR3 in amino acids: CASSVNGNSYNEQFF. The CDR3 region has the DNA TGTGCCAGCAGTGTGAACGGGAACTCCTACAATGAGCAGTTCTTC.

CDR3 residues: CASSILDSSGNTIYF. The CDR3 nucleotides are TGTGCCAGCAGCATTTTGGACAGCTCTGGAAACACCATATATTTT. The chain carries TRBV9 and TRBJ1-3, with D possibly TRBD1 on 6 matching bases. This CDR3 has 15 amino acids. V lost 4 bases and J 0 bases, leaving 11 bases between the germline ends. The V gene's germline CDR1 is SGDLS and CDR2 YYNGEE.

This clone came up a few times. The genes are TRBV27 and TRBJ2-1; perhaps TRBD2 as D (6 bases). Germline V gene data show CDR1 as MNHEY and CDR2 as SMNVEV (reference sequence). The germline V and J ends were trimmed by 8 bases and 1 base, with 18 bases remaining between them. The CDR3 is 16 amino acids. Written as DNA, the CDR3 is TGTGCCAGCTTAACCATGGCTAGCGCATCCTACAATGAGCAGTTCTTC. This gives the protein CASLTMASASYNEQFF.

This chain connects TRBV29-1 to TRBJ2-6; D unclear. The germline CDR1 and CDR2 sequences are SQVTM and ANQGSEA. CDR3 length equals 13 residues. Deletions cut 5 bases from V and 0 bases from J, with 5 bases between. The CDR3 sequence is CSVHSSGANVLTF. The CDR3 bases are TGCAGCGTTCATTCCTCTGGGGCCAACGTCCTGACTTTC.

This clone was seen a few times. The V gene is TRBV27, the J gene TRBJ1-5; weak D call: TRBD1 (5 bases). CDR1 is MNHEY, CDR2 SMNVEV, per germline (reference sequence). CDR3 length: 15 residues. V was clipped by 0 bases and J by 0 bases, with 6 bases between them. In nucleotides, the CDR3 is TGTGCCAGCAGTTTATCAGGGGATAGCAATCAGCCCCAGCATTTT. Translating it yields CASSLSGDSNQPQHF.

The chain is built from TRBV30 and TRBJ1-1; the D gene is possibly TRBD1 (6 bases). The CDR3 is 13 amino acids. CDR1 GTSNPN and CDR2 SVGIG come from the germline V gene (reference sequence). V was trimmed by 3 bases and J by 4 bases, leaving 12 bases between them. CDR3 bases: TGTGCCTGGAGCGGACAGTTGATCACTGAAGCTTTCTTT. Translation: CAWSGQLITEAFF. The full variable domain, rest sourced from reference TRBV30 and TRBJ1-1, is SQTIHQWPATLVQPVGSPLSLECTVEGTSNPNLYWYRQAAGRGLQLLFYSVGIGQISSEVPQNLSASRPQDRQFILSSKKLLLSDSGFYLCAWSGQLITEAFFGQGTRLTVV.

The chain links TRBV7-8 to TRBJ1-1; 9 nucleotides line up with TRBD1. This CDR3 is built from 15 residues. Germline V gene sequence: CDR1 SGHVS, CDR2 FQNEAQ. The J segment lost 7 bases and the V segment lost 8 bases, leaving 14 bases of the junction unmatched. For the CDR3, the DNA is TGTGCCAGCGCTACAGGGGGCGAAAAATACCATGAAGCTTTCTTT. Its translation is CASATGGEKYHEAFF. The complete variable domain, with remaining parts taken from reference TRBV7-8 and TRBJ1-1, reads GAGVSQSPRYKVAKRGQDVALRCDPISGHVSLFWYQQALGQGPEFLTYFQNEAQLDKSGLPSDRFFAERPEGSVSTLKIQRTQQEDSAVYLCASATGGEKYHEAFFGQGTRLTVV.

This clone was detected only once. The chain is built from TRBV7-3 and TRBJ2-5; 12 bases match TRBD2. Germline V gene lookup returns CDR1 SGHTA and CDR2 FQGTGA. The CDR3 is made up of 16 amino acids. V gave up 3 bases and J gave up 4 bases; unmatched junction bases: 6. The CDR3 DNA follows: TGTGCCAGCAGCTTTCCGACTAGCGGGAGCGGAGAGACCCAGTACTTC. It codes for CASSFPTSGSGETQYF.

The DNA of the CDR3 is TGTGCCAGCAGCCCGACAGGGAACCAGCCCCAGCATTTT. Protein sequence: CASSPTGNQPQHF. The chain employs TRBV7-9 and TRBJ1-5; 7 bases match TRBD1. Trimming took 5 bases from V and 7 from J; bases not matched to a gene: 5. CDR3 length: 13 residues. From germline, CDR1 is SEHNR and CDR2 FQNEAQ (reference sequence). The entire variable domain, with the rest obtained from reference TRBV7-9 and TRBJ1-5, is as follows: DTGVSQNPRHKITKRGQNVTFRCDPISEHNRLYWYRQTLGQGPEFLTYFQNEAQLEKSRLLSDRFSAERPKGSFSTLEIQRTEQGDSAMYLCASSPTGNQPQHFGDGTRLSIL.

This clone has a single count. This chain uses TRBV4-1 with TRBJ2-1; D remains unclear. The CDR3 spans 14 residues. The germline CDR1 and CDR2 sequences are MGHRA and YSYEKL. Trimming took 1 base from V and 7 from J, leaving 11 bases between them. This chain's CDR3 is CASSQVPLGNEQFF. As DNA, the CDR3 is TGCGCCAGCAGCCAAGTGCCCCTGGGGAATGAGCAGTTCTTC.

This chain uses TRBV2 with TRBJ1-1; 7 nucleotides line up with TRBD1. The V segment lost 8 bases and the J segment 0 bases; nucleotides outside the gene matches: 9. This CDR3 is built from 15 residues. CDR1 and CDR2 (germline): SNHLY, FYNNEI. The CDR3 loop is CASLKTQGLNTEAFF. CDR3 DNA sequence: TGTGCCAGCCTTAAAACACAGGGGTTGAACACTGAAGCTTTCTTT.

The table lists this clone with a count of one. V and J are TRBV6-1 and TRBJ1-5; no clear D gene. The germline CDR1 and CDR2 sequences are MNHNS and SASEGT. This CDR3 is 13 amino acids long. V was clipped by 4 bases and J by 4 bases, with 8 bases between them. The CDR3 nucleotides read TGTGCCAGCAGTGCTTATGCGAATCAGCCCCAGCATTTT. This sequence encodes CASSAYANQPQHF.

The CDR3 spells CASSPTGGYGYTF. CDR3 DNA: TGCGCCAGCAGCCCGACGGGTGGATATGGCTACACCTTC. The chain couples TRBV5-1 to TRBJ1-2; D is uncertain. V lost 4 bases and J lost 5, with 12 bases in between. CDR1 SGHRS and CDR2 YFSETQ come from the germline V gene. The CDR3 spans 13 residues.

The chain combines TRBV6-5 with TRBJ2-1, with D unclear. V gave up 0 bases and J gave up 9 bases, with 9 bases separating them. This CDR3 is 13 amino acids long. The germline gives CDR1 MNHEY, CDR2 SVGAGI. The CDR3 nucleotides are TGTGCCAGCAGTTACTCGACCGGGCGTGAGCAGTTCTTC. Translation gives CASSYSTGREQFF.

This clone was found a few times. The chain carries TRBV6-5 and TRBJ2-4; TRBD1 agrees at 9 bases. Germline CDR1 reads MNHEY; CDR2 reads SVGAGI. V was clipped by 7 bases and J by 7 bases; unmatched bases: 11. This CDR3 has 15 amino acids. The CDR3 here is CASTGVGDRENIQYF. The CDR3 DNA reads as TGTGCCAGCACGGGAGTCGGGGACAGGGAGAACATTCAGTACTTC.

V and J are TRBV30 and TRBJ1-1; 7 bases map to TRBD1. The J segment lost 5 bases and the V segment lost 5 bases, leaving 11 bases of the junction unmatched. CDR3 length: 14 residues. CDR1 GTSNPN and CDR2 SVGIG come from the germline V gene (reference sequence). The CDR3 sequence is CAWGRGGRGTEAFF. The CDR3 DNA reads as TGTGCCTGGGGTAGAGGGGGCAGGGGAACTGAAGCTTTCTTT.

In DNA, the CDR3 is TGTGCCTGGAGTGTACTTCGCCAGGGCAATGGAAACACCATATATTTT. This translates into CAWSVLRQGNGNTIYF. V is TRBV30 and J is TRBJ1-3; TRBD1 is a possible D gene (5 bases). Germline V gene data show CDR1 as GTSNPN and CDR2 as SVGIG (reference sequence). This CDR3 comprises 16 residues. Deletions cut 0 bases from V and 3 bases from J, with 15 bases between.

The chain is built from TRBV11-1 and TRBJ2-1, with 13 bases that match TRBD2. Losses at the gene ends were 3 bases for V and 2 bases for J; bases not matched to a gene: 1. This CDR3 is 16 amino acids long. Germline CDR1 is SGHAT and CDR2 is FQDESV (reference sequence). The DNA for the CDR3 is TGTGCCAGCAGCTTCGGGACTAGCGGGGCCTACAATGAGCAGTTCTTC. Protein: CASSFGTSGAYNEQFF.

The chain has TRBV6-1 and TRBJ2-3, with 7 bases that match TRBD2. Germline assignment: CDR1 MNHNS and CDR2 SASEGT. CDR3 length: 16 amino acids. The ends lost 2 bases at V and 2 bases at J; junction bases unmatched: 7. The CDR3 is CASSEPGLADTDTQYF. CDR3 DNA sequence: TGTGCCAGCAGTGAACCGGGGCTAGCGGACACAGATACGCAGTATTTT.

The chain is built from TRBV6-5 and TRBJ2-4; D is possibly TRBD1 (6 bases). V was shortened by 5 bases and J by 3 bases, with 14 bases between the two germline ends. Germline lookup yields CDR1 MNHEY and CDR2 SVGAGI. The CDR3 length is 15 residues. CDR3: CASSARQGIKNIQYF. For the CDR3, the DNA is TGTGCCAGCAGTGCGAGGCAGGGGATCAAAAACATTCAGTACTTC.

This clone was counted a single time. The rearrangement uses TRBV15 and TRBJ2-2; D is possibly TRBD1 (6 bases). Trimming took off 6 bases at V and 2 bases at J, with 13 bases between the two ends. Germline CDR1 reads LNHNV; CDR2 reads YYDKDF (reference sequence). This CDR3 spans 15 amino acids. Written as DNA, the CDR3 is TGTGCCACCAGTCCCCAGGGGCACAACACCGGGGAGCTGTTTTTT. Residues: CATSPQGHNTGELFF.